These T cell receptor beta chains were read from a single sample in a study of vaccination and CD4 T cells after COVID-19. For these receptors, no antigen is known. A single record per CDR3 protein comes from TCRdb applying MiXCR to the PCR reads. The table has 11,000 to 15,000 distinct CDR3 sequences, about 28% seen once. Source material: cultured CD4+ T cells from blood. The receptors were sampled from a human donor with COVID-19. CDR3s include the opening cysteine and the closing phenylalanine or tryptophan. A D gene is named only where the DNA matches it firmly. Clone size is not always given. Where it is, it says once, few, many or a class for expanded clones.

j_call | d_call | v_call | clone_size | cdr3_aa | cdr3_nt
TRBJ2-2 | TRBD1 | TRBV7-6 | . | CASSLASGGSGELFF | TGTGCCAGCAGCTTAGCCTCAGGGGGCTCCGGGGAGCTGTTTTTT
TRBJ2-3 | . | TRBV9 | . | CASSDASTDTQYF | TGTGCCAGCAGCGACGCAAGCACAGATACGCAGTATTTT
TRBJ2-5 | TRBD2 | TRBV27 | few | CASSRSGAQETQYF | TGTGCCAGCAGCCGCAGCGGGGCTCAAGAGACCCAGTACTTC
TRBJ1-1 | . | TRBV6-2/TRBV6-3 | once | CASSYGEDEAFF | TGTGCCAGCAGTTACGGTGAGGATGAAGCTTTCTTT
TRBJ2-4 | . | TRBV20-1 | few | CSATAAGASRNIQYF | TGCAGTGCTACCGCGGCAGGGGCGTCGCGTAACATTCAGTACTTC
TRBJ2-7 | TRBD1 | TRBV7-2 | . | CASSLAGQGSSYEQYF | TGTGCCAGCAGCTTAGCCGGACAGGGGAGCTCCTACGAGCAGTACTTC
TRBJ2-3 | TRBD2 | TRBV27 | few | CASSFQRGWADTQYF | TGTGCCAGCAGTTTCCAGCGGGGGTGGGCAGATACGCAGTATTTT
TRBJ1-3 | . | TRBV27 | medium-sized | CASSLSAQGGNTIYF | TGTGCCAGCAGTTTATCGGCCCAGGGGGGAAACACCATATATTTT
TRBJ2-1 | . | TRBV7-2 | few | CASSLDPRYEQFF | TGTGCCAGCAGCTTAGATCCCCGCTATGAGCAGTTCTTC
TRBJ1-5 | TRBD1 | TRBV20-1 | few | CSASGTGDHSNQPQHF | TGCAGTGCTTCCGGGACAGGGGACCATAGCAATCAGCCCCAGCATTTT
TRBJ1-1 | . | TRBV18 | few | CASSPKGEGTEAFF | TGTGCCAGCTCACCAAAGGGGGAAGGGACTGAAGCTTTCTTT
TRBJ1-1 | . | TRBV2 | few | CASSADRLTEAFF | TGTGCCAGCAGCGCCGACAGGTTGACTGAAGCTTTCTTT
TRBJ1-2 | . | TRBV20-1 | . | CSARERQDGYTF | TGCAGTGCTAGAGAGAGACAGGATGGCTACACCTTC
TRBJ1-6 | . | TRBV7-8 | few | CASSLAPGRDSPLHF | TGTGCCAGCAGCTTAGCCCCGGGCCGCGATTCACCCCTCCACTTT
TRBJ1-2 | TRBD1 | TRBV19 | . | CASSLSPTGGAGGYTF | TGTGCCAGTAGTCTCTCTCCGACAGGGGGGGCCGGGGGCTACACCTTC
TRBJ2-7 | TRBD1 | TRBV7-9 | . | CASSLTGIYEQYF | TGTGCCAGCAGCTTGACAGGGATCTACGAGCAGTACTTC
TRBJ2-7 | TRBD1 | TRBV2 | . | CATSSYRGPYEQYF | TGTGCCACCTCTTCGTACAGGGGCCCCTACGAGCAGTACTTC
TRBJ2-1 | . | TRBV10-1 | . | CASTQYYPTYNEQFF | TGCGCCAGCACGCAGTATTATCCAACCTACAATGAGCAGTTCTTC
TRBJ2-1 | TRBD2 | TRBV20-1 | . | CSAEGLAGAIYNEQFF | TGCAGTGCTGAGGGACTAGCGGGGGCGATTTACAATGAGCAGTTCTTC
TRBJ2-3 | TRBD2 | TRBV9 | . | CASSPLAGADTQYF | TGTGCCAGCAGCCCCCTTGCGGGGGCAGATACGCAGTATTTT
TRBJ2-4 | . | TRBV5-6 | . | CASSFDGLAKNIQYF | TGTGCCAGCAGCTTTGACGGGCTAGCCAAAAACATTCAGTACTTC
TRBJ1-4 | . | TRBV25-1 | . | CASMIPENEKLFF | TGTGCCAGCATGATACCGGAAAATGAAAAACTGTTTTTT
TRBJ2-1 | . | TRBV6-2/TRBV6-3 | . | CASSPFRGTEQFF | TGTGCCAGCTCCCCTTTTCGGGGGACTGAGCAGTTCTTC
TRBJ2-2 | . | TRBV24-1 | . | CATSDLTAKNTGELFF | TGTGCCACCAGTGATTTAACAGCGAAGAACACCGGGGAGCTGTTTTTT
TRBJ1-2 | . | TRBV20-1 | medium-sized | CSASQTVNYGYTF | TGCAGTGCCAGCCAGACAGTGAACTATGGCTACACCTTC
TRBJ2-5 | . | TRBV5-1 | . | CASSTKGETQYF | TGCGCCAGCAGCACAAAGGGGGAGACCCAGTACTTC
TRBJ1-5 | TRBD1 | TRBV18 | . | CASSRGQVISNQPQHF | TGTGCCAGCTCACGAGGACAGGTCATTAGCAATCAGCCCCAGCATTTT
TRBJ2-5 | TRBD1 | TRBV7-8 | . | CASSFPGDRETQYF | TGTGCCAGCAGCTTCCCAGGGGACAGGGAGACCCAGTACTTC
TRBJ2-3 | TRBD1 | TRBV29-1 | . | CSVRQGTNQPQYF | TGCAGCGTCCGACAGGGAACAAATCAGCCCCAGTATTTT
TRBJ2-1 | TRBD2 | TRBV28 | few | CASSKLAGLWNEQFF | TGTGCCAGCAGTAAACTAGCGGGGTTATGGAATGAGCAGTTCTTC
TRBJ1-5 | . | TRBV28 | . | CANSLGVNQPQHF | TGTGCCAACAGCTTAGGGGTCAATCAGCCCCAGCATTTT
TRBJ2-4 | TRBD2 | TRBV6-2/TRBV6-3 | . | CASTQLWVSGGLAKNIQYF | TGTGCCAGCACCCAATTGTGGGTTAGCGGGGGCCTAGCCAAAAACATTCAGTACTTC
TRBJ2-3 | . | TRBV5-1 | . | CASSFHTSTDTQYF | TGCGCCAGCAGCTTTCACACTAGCACAGATACGCAGTATTTT
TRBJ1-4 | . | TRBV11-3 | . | CASSQSSGEKLFF | TGTGCCAGCAGCCAGTCTTCCGGAGAAAAACTGTTTTTT
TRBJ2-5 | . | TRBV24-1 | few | CATSGRGQTQYF | TGTGCCACCAGTGGCAGGGGTCAGACCCAGTACTTC
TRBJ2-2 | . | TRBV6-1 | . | CASIPTRVSSRNTGELFF | TGTGCCAGCATCCCAACCCGGGTCTCCTCAAGGAACACCGGGGAGCTGTTTTTT
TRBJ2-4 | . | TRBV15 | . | CATSVRRNIQYF | TGTGCCACCAGCGTCCGCAGAAACATTCAGTACTTC
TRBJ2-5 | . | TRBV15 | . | CATSRGGSEETQYF | TGTGCCACCAGCAGAGGGGGGTCCGAAGAGACCCAGTACTTC
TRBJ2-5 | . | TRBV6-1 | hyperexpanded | CASKGMGLETQYF | TGTGCCAGCAAGGGGATGGGGTTAGAGACCCAGTACTTC
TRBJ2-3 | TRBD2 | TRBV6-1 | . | CATRGAAGGTDTQYF | TGTGCCACTCGCGGGGCAGCGGGAGGCACAGATACGCAGTATTTT
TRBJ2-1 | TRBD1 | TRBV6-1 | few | CASIPQGAGNEQFF | TGTGCCAGCATTCCACAGGGGGCGGGCAATGAGCAGTTCTTC
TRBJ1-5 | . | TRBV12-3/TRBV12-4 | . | CASSFRGVGQPQHF | TGTGCCAGCAGTTTTAGGGGCGTGGGTCAGCCCCAGCATTTT
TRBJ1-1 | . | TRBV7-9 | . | CASSLSFGGSEAFF | TGTGCCAGCAGCTTATCGTTCGGGGGGAGTGAAGCTTTCTTT
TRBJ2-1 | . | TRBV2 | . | CASTPQLIRNNEQFF | TGTGCCAGCACCCCACAGCTCATACGTAACAATGAGCAGTTCTTC
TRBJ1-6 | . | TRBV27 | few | CASSLGVSPLHF | TGTGCCAGCAGTTTAGGGGTATCACCCCTCCACTTT
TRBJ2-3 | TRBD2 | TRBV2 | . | CASSVVAGGPTDTQYF | TGTGCCAGCAGTGTAGTGGCGGGGGGGCCCACAGATACGCAGTATTTT
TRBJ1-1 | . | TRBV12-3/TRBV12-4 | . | CASSLESGNTEAFF | TGTGCCAGCAGCCTCGAATCCGGGAACACTGAAGCTTTCTTT
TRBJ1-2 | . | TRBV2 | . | CASSPTKLDGYTF | TGTGCCAGCAGTCCGACAAAGCTCGATGGCTACACCTTC
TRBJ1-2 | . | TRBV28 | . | CASSSPGYGYTF | TGTGCCAGCAGTTCGCCCGGATATGGCTACACCTTC
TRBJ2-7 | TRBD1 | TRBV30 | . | CVWTGSREQYF | TGTGTCTGGACAGGCTCTAGGGAGCAGTACTTC
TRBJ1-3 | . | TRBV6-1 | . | CASSDLGGDAIYF | TGTGCCAGCAGTGACTTGGGCGGAGACGCCATATATTTT
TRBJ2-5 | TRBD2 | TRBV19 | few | CASSIGGLAGQETQYF | TGTGCCAGTAGTATAGGCGGCCTAGCGGGGCAAGAGACCCAGTACTTC
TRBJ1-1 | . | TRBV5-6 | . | CASSFGAGPEAFF | TGTGCCAGCAGCTTCGGTGCAGGCCCTGAAGCTTTCTTT
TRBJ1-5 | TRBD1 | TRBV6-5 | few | CASSYGWGQGNQPQHF | TGTGCCAGCAGTTACGGTTGGGGACAGGGCAATCAGCCCCAGCATTTT
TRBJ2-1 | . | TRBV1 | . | CTSNFEGCNEQFF | TGCACCAGCAACTTTGAAGGCTGTAATGAGCAGTTCTTC
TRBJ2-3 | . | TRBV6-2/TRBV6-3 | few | CASRPGGRGRTDTQYF | TGTGCCAGCAGGCCCGGGGGCCGGGGTCGAACAGATACGCAGTATTTT
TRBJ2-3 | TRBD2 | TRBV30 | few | CAWRGGGRGVRDTQYF | TGTGCCTGGCGAGGCGGCGGGCGGGGGGTTAGAGATACGCAGTATTTT
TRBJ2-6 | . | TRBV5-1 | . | CASSLTGTGANVLTF | TGCGCCAGCAGCCTTACAGGGACTGGGGCCAACGTCCTGACTTTC
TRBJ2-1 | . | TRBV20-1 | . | CSARDWRGNEQFF | TGCAGTGCTAGAGACTGGAGGGGCAATGAGCAGTTCTTC